These 29 T cell receptor beta chains were sequenced from one sample in a study of cytomegalovirus exposure and HLA in healthy donors. The PCR had 60 Vbeta and 13 Jbeta primers. The table came from immunoSEQ multiplex PCR; TCRdb's copy has only in-frame clones and leaves some out. The sample lists some 220,000 clones; approximately 84% were seen once. The specimen sequenced was PBMCs. These receptor sequences come from a girl under 10 years old in good health and CMV-seronegative.

This clone was seen a few times. The chain recombines TRBV7-9 with TRBJ2-1; 12 bases match TRBD1. Germline CDR1 SEHNR, CDR2 FQNEAQ (reference sequence). The length of the CDR3 is 16 residues. Trimming took 1 base from V and 6 from J; bases not matched to a gene: 4. CDR3 DNA: TGTGCCAGCAGCTTAGAGGGACAGGGGGCTAGCAATGAGCAGTTCTTC. This sequence encodes CASSLEGQGASNEQFF.

The V and J genes are TRBV7-3 and TRBJ2-7; 10 bases align to TRBD2. CDR3 length equals 16 residues. Trimming took 0 bases from V and 3 from J; bases not matched to a gene: 5. Germline V gene lookup returns CDR1 SGHTA and CDR2 FQGTGA. CDR3 coding DNA: TGTGCCAGCAGCTTAACGGGACTAGCGACGATCTACGAGCAGTACTTC. Its protein product is CASSLTGLATIYEQYF.

CDR3 nucleotides: TGTGCCAGCAGCGGACAAGCTAGCGGGAGTCGGTACGAGCAGTACTTC. Translated, it gives CASSGQASGSRYEQYF. J is TRBJ2-7 and V is TRBV5-4; 10 bases are shared with TRBD2. From germline, CDR1 is SGHNT and CDR2 YYREEE (reference sequence). The CDR3 is 16 residues long. V gave up 4 bases and J gave up 4 bases; unmatched junction bases: 11.

V usage is TRBV7-9 and J usage is TRBJ1-3; D is unresolved. The CDR3 sequence is 15 residues long. Between the trimmed V and J ends, which lost 5 bases and 0 bases, there was a span of 11 bases. The V gene's germline CDR1 is SEHNR and CDR2 FQNEAQ (reference sequence). This CDR3 reads CASSPGDGSGNTIYF. The CDR3 DNA follows: TGTGCCAGCAGCCCCGGAGATGGCTCTGGAAACACCATATATTTT.

The CDR3 nucleotides read TGCGCCAGCAGTGAACTAGCGGGGGGCCCCTCCCACGGGGAGCTGTTTTTT. It is translated as CASSELAGGPSHGELFF. The chain recombines TRBV10-1 with TRBJ2-2; 12 bases match TRBD2. Germline values: CDR1 WNHNN, CDR2 SYGVQD (reference sequence). The CDR3 contains 17 residues. Unmatched junction bases numbered 9, after V lost 3 bases and J lost 7 bases.

This clone has just a few counts. The chain has TRBV9 and TRBJ1-2; unclear D gene. Trimming stripped 4 bases from V and 0 bases from J, with 13 bases between. Germline V gene data show CDR1 as SGDLS and CDR2 as YYNGEE. The CDR3 covers 15 residues. CDR3 DNA sequence: TGTGCCAGCAGCCCACGACTGAGCTCTAACTATGGCTACACCTTC. Its protein is CASSPRLSSNYGYTF.

The chain links TRBV5-1 to TRBJ2-7; tentative D call: TRBD1 (5 bases). The germline gives CDR1 SGHRS, CDR2 YFSETQ. Trimming cost V 0 bases and J 6 bases, with 16 bases left between them. This CDR3 contains 15 residues. The CDR3: CASSLVGESYGEQYF. CDR3 sequence (DNA): TGCGCCAGCAGCTTGGTAGGGGAATCTTACGGCGAGCAGTACTTC.

The chain uses TRBV6-1 and TRBJ2-7; D possibly corresponds to TRBD1 (5 bases). V was shortened by 3 bases and J by 2 bases, with 14 bases between the two germline ends. The CDR3 has 15 amino acids. Germline CDR1 MNHNS, CDR2 SASEGT. DNA for the CDR3: TGTGCCAGCAGTGAGGGGCCACCCTACACCTACGAGCAGTACTTC. Protein sequence: CASSEGPPYTYEQYF.

This rearrangement joins TRBV28 to TRBJ1-2, with D possibly TRBD1 on 6 matching bases. The CDR3 has 15 amino acids. CDR1 and CDR2 (germline): MDHEN, SYDVKM. V shed 6 bases and J shed 8 bases, with 22 bases lying between them. DNA of the CDR3: TGTGCCAGCAGGGGAGAAAGAGCGGGGGCGCGAGGCTACACCTTC. As protein: CASRGERAGARGYTF.

V and J are TRBV2 and TRBJ1-6; TRBD1 might be the D (5 bases). V lost 1 base and J 8 bases, leaving 12 bases between the germline ends. Germline V gene sequence: CDR1 SNHLY, CDR2 FYNNEI. The length of the CDR3 is 15 residues. CDR3 bases: TGTGCCAGCAGTGAAGGGGGACTCACCGATTCACCCCTCCACTTT. Translating gives CASSEGGLTDSPLHF.

This chain uses TRBV9 with TRBJ2-5; 11 bases match TRBD2. CDR3 length: 15 residues. J was trimmed by 2 bases and V by 6 bases; bases with no gene match: 6. Germline V lookup: CDR1 SGDLS, CDR2 YYNGEE. CDR3 sequence reads: CASTLTSGVQETQYF. In nucleotides, the CDR3 is TGTGCCAGCACCTTGACTAGCGGGGTGCAAGAGACCCAGTACTTC.

The chain recombines TRBV5-1 with TRBJ2-1; the match to TRBD1 covers 9 bases. Germline-derived CDR1 and CDR2 are SGHRS and YFSETQ. There are 17 residues in the CDR3. J lost 4 bases, V lost 2 bases, and 10 bases had no gene match. CDR3 sequence reads: CASSFFKGQGPYNEQFF. CDR3 DNA: TGCGCCAGCAGCTTTTTCAAGGGACAGGGACCATACAATGAGCAGTTCTTC.

V and J are TRBV5-1 and TRBJ2-2; 8 bases are a match to TRBD1. The trim removed 4 bases at V and 5 bases at J, leaving 10 bases unmatched. CDR3 length: 16 amino acids. Germline CDR1 and CDR2: SGHRS and YFSETQ. CDR3 loop: CASSIGTGVLTGELFF. The CDR3 bases are TGCGCCAGCAGCATCGGGACAGGCGTTCTGACCGGGGAGCTGTTTTTT.

The chain uses TRBV28 and TRBJ1-4; 7 nucleotides align to TRBD1. The CDR3 has 13 amino acids. Germline values: CDR1 MDHEN, CDR2 SYDVKM. The V and J ends lost 6 bases and 6 bases, in that order; junction bases with no gene match: 4. The CDR3 nucleotides read TGTGCCAGCAGAACACAGGGGTATGAAAAACTGTTTTTT. Its translation: CASRTQGYEKLFF.

The chain has TRBV2 and TRBJ1-6, with D unclear. The CDR3 is made up of 13 amino acids. Trimming shortened V by 6 bases and J by 3 bases, and 6 bases separated the two germline ends. Germline lookup yields CDR1 SNHLY and CDR2 FYNNEI. CDR3 in amino acids: CASRNSYNSPLHF. For the CDR3, the DNA is TGTGCCAGCAGGAACAGCTATAATTCACCCCTCCACTTT. The full variable domain, completed using reference TRBV2 and TRBJ1-6, is EPEVTQTPSHQVTQMGQEVILRCVPISNHLYFYWYRQILGQKVEFLVSFYNNEISEKSEIFDDQFSVERPDGSNFTLKIRSTKLEDSAMYFCASRNSYNSPLHFGNGTRLTVT.

The J gene is TRBJ2-2, the V gene TRBV11-2; D unclear. The CDR3 extends over 15 amino acids. Trimming stripped 5 bases from V and 4 bases from J, with 14 bases between. CDR1 and CDR2 from the germline V gene are SGHAT and FQNNGV. Written as DNA, the CDR3 is TGTGCCAGCAGCCCGAAGTCCAGAACCACCGGGGAGCTGTTTTTT. Residues: CASSPKSRTTGELFF.

V and J are TRBV9 and TRBJ2-5, with 7 bases fitting TRBD2. The V gene end was trimmed by 4 bases and the J gene end by 3 bases; junction bases not matched to a gene: 15. Germline V gene sequence: CDR1 SGDLS, CDR2 YYNGEE. CDR3 length: 17 residues. The CDR3 reads CASSPRLAGVGKETQYF. CDR3 nucleotide sequence: TGTGCCAGCAGCCCCCGTTTGGCGGGGGTCGGGAAAGAGACCCAGTACTTC.

The J gene is TRBJ2-1, the V gene TRBV15; TRBD2 aligns across 10 bases. J lost 1 base, V lost 2 bases, and 5 bases had no gene match. CDR1 is LNHNV, CDR2 YYDKDF, per germline (reference sequence). The CDR3 length is 17 residues. This CDR3 is CATSRRSGGDSYNEQFF. In DNA, the CDR3 is TGTGCCACCAGCAGACGGAGCGGGGGGGATTCCTACAATGAGCAGTTCTTC. The full variable domain, with the rest looked up from reference TRBV15 and TRBJ2-1, is DAMVIQNPRYQVTQFGKPVTLSCSQTLNHNVMYWYQQKSSQAPKLLFHYYDKDFNNEADTPDNFQSRRPNTSFCFLDIRSPGLGDTAMYLCATSRRSGGDSYNEQFFGPGTRLTVL.

The genes are TRBV5-1 and TRBJ2-1, with 10 bases matching TRBD1. CDR3 size: 16 residues. V trimming: 4 bases; J trimming: 0 bases; junction bases outside the gene matches: 4. Germline V gene data show CDR1 as SGHRS and CDR2 as YFSETQ. For the CDR3, the DNA is TGCGCCAGCAGCAGGACAGGGGGACCCTCCTACAATGAGCAGTTCTTC. Translation: CASSRTGGPSYNEQFF.

This clone was detected a few times. This sequence joins TRBV5-6 and TRBJ2-7, with D unclear. Trimming left V 2 bases short and J 7 bases short, with 19 bases between. The CDR3 spans 15 residues. Germline V gene sequence: CDR1 SGHDT, CDR2 YYEEEE. CDR3 in DNA: TGTGCCAGCAGCTTAAGGTTCCGACGGAGTAGGGAGCAGTACTTC. It yields the protein CASSLRFRRSREQYF.

The V call is TRBV6-5, the J call TRBJ2-7, with D maybe TRBD2 (6 bases). The germline V and J ends were trimmed by 6 bases and 2 bases, with 14 bases remaining between them. Germline CDR1 MNHEY, CDR2 SVGAGI. This CDR3 has 14 amino acids. The CDR3 DNA follows: TGTGCCAGCAGAGCCGGGACTCGACCCTACGAGCAGTACTTC. Translation: CASRAGTRPYEQYF.

The rearrangement joins TRBV5-1 to TRBJ1-2; D unclear. Deletions cut 8 bases from V and 3 bases from J, with 17 bases between. The V gene's germline CDR1 is SGHRS and CDR2 YFSETQ. CDR3 length equals 14 residues. Here the CDR3 reads CASTLWPTYYGYTF. The CDR3 DNA sequence: TGCGCCAGTACGTTGTGGCCGACTTACTATGGCTACACCTTC.

J is TRBJ1-5 and V is TRBV12-5; the match to TRBD1 covers 7 bases. The CDR3 is 17 residues long. The germline gives CDR1 LGHNT, CDR2 FRNRAP. The ends lost 0 bases at V and 5 bases at J; junction bases unmatched: 10. CDR3 amino acids: CASGLVLADRLYQPQHF. The CDR3 DNA reads TGTGCTAGTGGTTTGGTACTTGCGGACAGGCTGTATCAGCCCCAGCATTTT.

The genes are TRBV19 and TRBJ1-5; no clear D gene. Germline loops: CDR1 LNHDA, CDR2 SQIVND (reference sequence). The CDR3 sequence is 13 residues long. Trimming pared 4 bases from V and 4 bases from J, leaving 8 bases between. CDR3 coding DNA: TGTGCCAGTAGTACAACCAGAAATCAGCCCCAGCATTTT. It specifies CASSTTRNQPQHF.

This chain connects TRBV5-1 to TRBJ1-1; D is possibly TRBD1 (5 bases). With 5 bases removed from V and 6 bases from J, the gap between germline ends came to 14 bases. Germline CDR1 and CDR2: SGHRS and YFSETQ. The CDR3 sequence is 13 residues long. In DNA, the CDR3 is TGCGCCAGCAGTCTTGGGGGGACTTCTGAAGCTTTCTTT. Its translation is CASSLGGTSEAFF.

The chain links TRBV30 to TRBJ2-1, with TRBD2 matching 8 bases. The CDR3 has 19 amino acids. The V gene end was trimmed by 4 bases and the J gene end by 8 bases; junction bases not matched to a gene: 25. In germline, CDR1 is GTSNPN, CDR2 SVGIG (reference sequence). CDR3 coding DNA: TGTGCCTGGACCTCCTTGGTCGGGGGGGAATCGAGCTTTGGGGATGAGCAGTTCTTC. This codes for CAWTSLVGGESSFGDEQFF.

The gene calls are TRBV5-8 and TRBJ2-3; no firm D call. This CDR3 spans 13 amino acids. Germline loops: CDR1 SGHTS, CDR2 YDEGEE. Trimming removed 4 bases at V and 4 bases at J, with 10 bases between. CDR3 amino acids: CASSPDTADTQYF. The CDR3 DNA reads TGTGCCAGCAGCCCAGACACCGCAGATACGCAGTATTTT. The full variable domain, rest sourced from reference TRBV5-8 and TRBJ2-3, is EAGVTQSPTHLIKTRGQQATLRCSPISGHTSVYWYQQALGLGLQFLLWYDEGEERNRGNFPPRFSGRQFPNYSSELNVNALELEDSALYLCASSPDTADTQYFGPGTRLTVL.

The chain joins TRBV18 to TRBJ1-5; 10 nucleotides line up with TRBD1. The germline V gene encodes CDR1 KGHSH and CDR2 LQKENI. V was clipped by 0 bases and J by 6 bases; unmatched bases: 8. This CDR3 has 17 residues. The CDR3 DNA sequence: TGTGCCAGCTCACCACCCCCGACAGGGGGCGGAGGTCAGCCCCAGCATTTT. Its protein is CASSPPPTGGGGQPQHF.

V is TRBV13 and J is TRBJ2-7; D may be TRBD2 (6 bases). The CDR3 spans 13 residues. Trimming removed 5 bases from V and 0 bases from J, with 8 bases in between. Germline-derived CDR1 and CDR2 are PRHDT and FYEKMQ (reference sequence). Here the CDR3 DNA reads TGTGCCAGCAGCCCGCGGGACTCCTACGAGCAGTACTTC. Translation gives CASSPRDSYEQYF.